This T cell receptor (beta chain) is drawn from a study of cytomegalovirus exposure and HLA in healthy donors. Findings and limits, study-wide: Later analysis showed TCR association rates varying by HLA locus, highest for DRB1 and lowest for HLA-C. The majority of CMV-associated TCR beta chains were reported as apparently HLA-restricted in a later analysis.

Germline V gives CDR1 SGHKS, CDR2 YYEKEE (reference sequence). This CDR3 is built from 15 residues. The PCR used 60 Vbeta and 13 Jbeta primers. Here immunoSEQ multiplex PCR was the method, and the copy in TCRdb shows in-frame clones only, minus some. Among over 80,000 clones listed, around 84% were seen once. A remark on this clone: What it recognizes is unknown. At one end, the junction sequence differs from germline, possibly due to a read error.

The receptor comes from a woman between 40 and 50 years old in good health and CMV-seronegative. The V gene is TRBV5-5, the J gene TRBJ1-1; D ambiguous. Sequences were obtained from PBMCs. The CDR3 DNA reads TGCGCCAGCAGCCAAGATAGGAACTACGACGCTGAAGCTTTCTTT. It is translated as CASSQDRNYDAEAFF.